One and the same sample provided the 28 T cell receptor beta chains below, sequenced in a study of cytomegalovirus exposure and HLA in healthy donors. Primers: 60 Vbeta forward and 13 Jbeta reverse. Assay: immunoSEQ multiplex PCR; the TCRdb copy retains only in-frame clones and omits some. The data show 100,000 to 120,000 clones, around 85% seen once. Sequencing input: PBMCs. The receptors shown here come from a man between 25 and 39 years old in good health and CMV-seropositive.

The chain links TRBV5-8 to TRBJ2-4; D not resolved. V was trimmed by 4 bases and J by 0 bases, leaving 8 bases between them. Germline CDR1 is SGHTS and CDR2 is YDEGEE. The CDR3 extends over 14 amino acids. The CDR3 loop is CASSRRVAKNIQYF. Here the CDR3 DNA reads TGTGCCAGCAGCCGACGGGTAGCCAAAAACATTCAGTACTTC.

J is TRBJ2-1 and V is TRBV7-3; possibly TRBD1 for D (5 bases). CDR1 and CDR2 from the germline V gene are SGHTA and FQGTGA. With 5 bases removed from V and 1 base from J, the gap between germline ends came to 12 bases. This CDR3 spans 15 amino acids. In DNA form, the CDR3 reads TGTGCCAGCAGCCCTGGACACTATTCCTACAATGAGCAGTTCTTC. Protein: CASSPGHYSYNEQFF.

The gene calls are TRBV6-5 and TRBJ2-3; D is undetermined. Germline V gene lookup returns CDR1 MNHEY and CDR2 SVGAGI. The V and J ends lost 6 bases and 6 bases respectively, with 16 bases between them. CDR3 length equals 14 residues. The CDR3 protein is CASSYRRLMDTQYF. In DNA form, the CDR3 reads TGTGCCAGCAGCTACCGGCGGCTCATGGATACGCAGTATTTT.

This chain uses TRBV29-1 with TRBJ2-3; 7 nucleotides align to TRBD2. This CDR3 spans 13 amino acids. With V trimmed by 4 bases and J by 4 bases, 5 bases remained unmatched. The germline V gene encodes CDR1 SQVTM and CDR2 ANQGSEA. The CDR3 DNA is TGCAGCGTTGGGGAGGGGTCTGCAGATACGCAGTATTTT. Protein: CSVGEGSADTQYF.

The chain carries TRBV10-3 and TRBJ1-1, with 12 nucleotides matching TRBD1. The V segment lost 5 bases and the J segment 8 bases; nucleotides outside the gene matches: 12. CDR3 length equals 16 residues. Germline-derived CDR1 and CDR2 are ENHRY and SYGVKD. The CDR3 loop reads CAISFRDRGLSPEAFF. In DNA form, the CDR3 reads TGTGCCATCAGTTTTAGGGACAGGGGGCTCAGCCCCGAAGCTTTCTTT.

This clone was counted once. V and J are TRBV4-1 and TRBJ1-2, with TRBD1 identical over 9 bases. Germline trimming cut 1 base from V and 7 bases from J; bases unmatched to any gene: 7. Germline lookup yields CDR1 MGHRA and CDR2 YSYEKL. This CDR3 is built from 15 residues. CDR3 DNA: TGCGCCAGCAGCCAAGGGGACAGGGATGGGGGTGGCTACACCTTC. It specifies CASSQGDRDGGGYTF.

The CDR3, as DNA: TGTGCCAGCAGCTTAACTAGCGGGGGGGTCACTAGCACAGATACGCAGTATTTT. Translating it yields CASSLTSGGVTSTDTQYF. J is TRBJ2-3 and V is TRBV7-2; 13 bases are a match to TRBD2. Germline V gene lookup returns CDR1 SGHTA and CDR2 FQGNSA. V was clipped by 2 bases and J by 0 bases; unmatched bases: 5. The CDR3 has 18 residues.

DNA of the CDR3: TGTGCCACGGGGGATAGCGGGGGGACGCAGTATTTT. Translation gives CATGDSGGTQYF. The chain joins TRBV10-3 to TRBJ2-3; 10 bases are shared with TRBD2. The CDR3 has 12 amino acids. J was trimmed by 9 bases and V by 10 bases; bases with no gene match: 7. Germline assignment: CDR1 ENHRY and CDR2 SYGVKD.

The chain employs TRBV15 and TRBJ2-7; D may be TRBD1 (5 bases). The CDR3 is 14 amino acids. Germline CDR1 and CDR2: LNHNV and YYDKDF (reference sequence). The V and J ends lost 0 bases and 3 bases respectively, with 9 bases between them. CDR3: CATSRDLTDYEQYF. CDR3 DNA: TGTGCCACCAGCAGAGATCTGACAGACTACGAGCAGTACTTC.

The rearrangement links TRBV2 to TRBJ2-7, with D maybe TRBD2 (6 bases). Between the trimmed V and J ends, which lost 6 bases and 7 bases, there was a span of 13 bases. The CDR3 consists of 12 residues. The germline V gene has CDR1 SNHLY and CDR2 FYNNEI. In DNA, the CDR3 is TGTGCCAGCAGAATAGGAGGGGCGGAGCAGTACTTC. This codes for CASRIGGAEQYF.

The chain uses TRBV2 and TRBJ1-5; D perhaps matches TRBD1 (5 bases). The germline V gene encodes CDR1 SNHLY and CDR2 FYNNEI. The germline V and J ends were trimmed by 8 bases and 1 base, with 9 bases remaining between them. CDR3 size: 13 residues. CDR3 protein: CASGGESNQPQHF. CDR3 nucleotides: TGTGCCAGCGGGGGGGAGAGCAATCAGCCCCAGCATTTT.

V is TRBV5-1 and J is TRBJ1-2; 9 bases map to TRBD1. V was clipped by 2 bases and J by 4 bases; unmatched bases: 15. This CDR3 region has 18 residues. Per the germline V gene, CDR1 is SGHRS and CDR2 is YFSETQ. The CDR3 DNA follows: TGCGCCAGCAGCTTAGGGGACAGGGAGATTTCGTCTTCCTATGGCTACACCTTC. This sequence encodes CASSLGDREISSSYGYTF.

The CDR3, as DNA: TGTGCCAGCAGTGTAGATAGCAATCAGCCCCAGCATTTT. As protein: CASSVDSNQPQHF. The chain has TRBV2 and TRBJ1-5; no reliable D call. With 4 bases removed from V and 0 bases from J, the gap between germline ends came to 4 bases. CDR3 length equals 13 residues. Germline CDR1 is SNHLY and CDR2 is FYNNEI. Supplemented by reference TRBV2 and TRBJ1-5, the full variable domain reads EPEVTQTPSHQVTQMGQEVILRCVPISNHLYFYWYRQILGQKVEFLVSFYNNEISEKSEIFDDQFSVERPDGSNFTLKIRSTKLEDSAMYFCASSVDSNQPQHFGDGTRLSIL.

V is TRBV5-4 and J is TRBJ2-3; 11 nucleotides align to TRBD1. The CDR3 covers 15 residues. Trimming at V came to 4 bases and at J to 9 bases, leaving 10 bases not matched to a gene. Germline CDR1 is SGHNT and CDR2 is YYREEE (reference sequence). The CDR3 DNA reads as TGTGCCAGCAGCAGGACAGGGGGCGATGTAGGCACGCAGTATTTT. Protein product: CASSRTGGDVGTQYF. Full variable domain (missing parts from reference TRBV5-4 and TRBJ2-3): ETGVTQSPTHLIKTRGQQVTLRCSSQSGHNTVSWYQQALGQGPQFIFQYYREEENGRGNFPPRFSGLQFPNYSSELNVNALELDDSALYLCASSRTGGDVGTQYFGPGTRLTVL.

The chain combines TRBV13 with TRBJ2-7; 8 positions agree with TRBD2. The CDR3 is 14 residues long. V lost 6 bases, J lost 2 bases, and 6 bases stayed unmatched. The germline CDR1 and CDR2 sequences are PRHDT and FYEKMQ (reference sequence). Here the CDR3 DNA reads TGTGCCAGCAGGCGAGCGGGGGAACCCTACGAGCAGTACTTC. Its translation is CASRRAGEPYEQYF.

This rearrangement joins TRBV10-2 to TRBJ2-1; D is uncertain. Per germline, CDR1 WSHSY and CDR2 SAAADI. The CDR3 contains 12 residues. V dropped 7 bases and J dropped 9 bases, with 13 bases sitting between them. The CDR3 DNA is TGCGCCAGCACCCTATCTCACCTTGAGCAGTTCTTC. Its translation is CASTLSHLEQFF.

The chain has TRBV7-2 and TRBJ1-4; no clear D. Looked up from germline, CDR1 is SGHTA and CDR2 is FQGNSA. The CDR3 has 14 residues. V was cut by 0 bases and J by 7 bases, with 9 bases left in between. Here the CDR3 DNA reads TGTGCCAGCAGCTTAGCCCCAGAGGGTGAAAAACTGTTTTTT. Amino acid sequence: CASSLAPEGEKLFF.

V gene TRBV25-1 combines with J gene TRBJ2-1; possibly TRBD1 for D (5 bases). This CDR3 is 16 amino acids long. Deletions cut 7 bases from V and 7 bases from J, with 23 bases between. CDR1 and CDR2 from the germline V gene are MGHDK and SYGVNS. This CDR3 reads CASTGSWGGARNEQFF. CDR3 coding DNA: TGTGCCAGCACTGGTAGCTGGGGTGGGGCGAGAAATGAGCAGTTCTTC.

The chain couples TRBV5-6 to TRBJ1-2; tentatively, D is TRBD1 (5 bases). The CDR3 contains 15 residues. V was pared by 4 bases and J by 3 bases, with 16 bases between. In germline, CDR1 is SGHDT, CDR2 YYEEEE. DNA of the CDR3: TGTGCCAGCAGCACCGTGGGGGGGGTAGACTATGGCTACACCTTC. Amino acids: CASSTVGGVDYGYTF.

The chain has TRBV10-3 and TRBJ2-5; D possibly corresponds to TRBD2 (6 bases). There are 11 residues in the CDR3. V dropped 6 bases and J dropped 7 bases, with 9 bases sitting between them. The germline CDR1 and CDR2 sequences are ENHRY and SYGVKD. DNA for the CDR3: TGTGCCATCAGGGAGGGGCGGACCCAGTACTTC. Translating gives CAIREGRTQYF.

Ten or more counts support this clone. This chain uses TRBV9 with TRBJ2-6; 7 bases fit TRBD1. Germline CDR1 reads SGDLS; CDR2 reads YYNGEE. Germline trimming cut 4 bases from V and 0 bases from J; bases unmatched to any gene: 7. The CDR3 consists of 17 residues. The CDR3 sequence: CASSLRDSLSGANVLTF. CDR3 nucleotides: TGTGCCAGCAGCCTCCGGGACAGTCTCTCTGGGGCCAACGTCCTGACTTTC.

The chain carries TRBV11-3 and TRBJ1-2; D gene uncertain. V lost 5 bases to trimming and J lost 4 bases, with 8 bases between them. The CDR3 has 12 residues. The germline gives CDR1 SGHNT, CDR2 YENEEA. For the CDR3, the DNA is TGTGCCAGCAGCGTAAACAGCTATGGCTACACCTTC. Protein: CASSVNSYGYTF.

There are a few counts of this clone. The rearrangement joins TRBV6-4 to TRBJ2-5; perhaps TRBD2 as D (5 bases). V was cut by 4 bases and J by 1 base, with 16 bases left in between. The CDR3 has 16 amino acids. Germline lookup yields CDR1 MRHNA and CDR2 SNTAGT. CDR3 protein: CASSGCRTRCQETQYF. CDR3 in DNA: TGTGCCAGCAGTGGATGTCGGACTCGTTGCCAAGAGACCCAGTACTTC.

The chain joins TRBV30 to TRBJ1-1, with no clear D. From germline, CDR1 is GTSNPN and CDR2 SVGIG (reference sequence). The CDR3 has 18 amino acids. Trimming removed 2 bases at V and 1 base at J, with 23 bases between. In DNA form, the CDR3 reads TGTGCCTGGAGTTTGGGTTTCTCTGGGTACGGCGGGAACACTGAAGCTTTCTTT. Its protein is CAWSLGFSGYGGNTEAFF.

The chain employs TRBV6-5 and TRBJ1-1; TRBD1 might be the D (6 bases). The V gene lost 6 bases and the J gene lost 5 bases, with 16 bases spanning the gap. This CDR3 has 14 residues. CDR1 is MNHEY, CDR2 SVGAGI, per germline. CDR3 DNA: TGTGCCAGCAGCCTACAGGGCCAAGGAACTGAAGCTTTCTTT. The encoded protein is CASSLQGQGTEAFF.

The V and J genes are TRBV18 and TRBJ2-7; TRBD2 agrees at 7 bases. Per the germline V gene, CDR1 is KGHSH and CDR2 is LQKENI. This CDR3 comprises 18 residues. V gave up 0 bases and J gave up 6 bases; unmatched junction bases: 17. In DNA, the CDR3 is TGTGCCAGCTCACCACCCCACGGATCGGCGAGCGGGGTAGGCGAGCAGTACTTC. The encoded protein is CASSPPHGSASGVGEQYF.

The J gene is TRBJ2-1, the V gene TRBV19; 11 bases match TRBD2. CDR1 LNHDA and CDR2 SQIVND come from the germline V gene (reference sequence). This CDR3 region has 16 residues. The trim removed 5 bases at V and 7 bases at J, leaving 10 bases unmatched. CDR3 sequence: CASSLLGLAASNEQFF. CDR3 DNA: TGTGCCAGTAGTCTCCTGGGACTAGCGGCCTCAAATGAGCAGTTCTTC. The whole variable domain, remainder taken from reference TRBV19 and TRBJ2-1, is DGGITQSPKYLFRKEGQNVTLSCEQNLNHDAMYWYRQDPGQGLRLIYYSQIVNDFQKGDIAEGYSVSREKKESFPLTVTSAQKNPTAFYLCASSLLGLAASNEQFFGPGTRLTVL.

In this sample, this clone turned up once. The genes are TRBV7-6 and TRBJ1-3; perhaps TRBD1 as D (6 bases). CDR1 is SGHVS and CDR2 is FNYEAQ in the germline V gene. The CDR3 runs 16 residues. V shed 2 bases and J shed 0 bases, with 11 bases lying between them. The CDR3 loop is CASSLRTALSGNTIYF. In DNA form, the CDR3 reads TGTGCCAGCAGCTTACGGACAGCCCTCTCTGGAAACACCATATATTTT.